This T cell receptor (beta chain) was sequenced during a study of blood T cell repertoires in COVID-19. Overall study: The origin of the acute and convalescent COVID-19 samples was the United States, Italy and Spain.

Trimming pared 5 bases from V and 6 bases from J, leaving 10 bases between. CDR1 is MRHNA and CDR2 is SNTAGT in the germline V gene. The CDR3 length is 12 residues. The age range of participants was about 18 to 90 years, with residence in under 30 US areas. Researchers sorted participants into cohorts using their self-reported clinical history. Original handling: Cell counts per sample came from amplifying reference gene primers. Repertoires were generated with immunoSEQ multiplex PCR, while TCRdb's copy carries only in-frame clones and drops some. The V and J calls and clone size were taken over from that table, and D and trimming were inferred from the DNA. The table has more than 300,000 clones, 90% to 95% seen once.

Sequenced material: PBMCs or T cells enriched from blood (not recorded which). This sequence joins TRBV6-4 and TRBJ1-2, with a possible D match to TRBD1 (5 bases). This sequence was found in a woman in her 30s who had been exposed to COVID-19. For the CDR3, the DNA is TGTGCCAGCAGTCCCGGGGGTAATGGCTACACCTTC. Amino acids: CASSPGGNGYTF.